Listed here are 28 T cell receptor beta chains from one sample, sequenced in a study of post-analysis software for immune sequencing data. Unique molecular identifiers featured in each of the TCR beta cDNA libraries. A single record per CDR3 protein comes from TCRdb applying MiXCR to the PCR reads. The table has under 650,000 distinct CDR3 sequences, around 40% seen once. Study observations and caveats: Patients used roughly five TRBV segments, including TRBV5-6, TRBV5-1 and TRBV20-1, more often than controls.

Their cognate antigens are unknown. What was sequenced was blood. The receptors here all came from a girl aged 10-17 years with multiple sclerosis.

This clonotype appeared a few times. The chain employs TRBV12-3 or TRBV12-4 and TRBJ2-7; unclear D gene. The CDR3 contains 14 residues. V lost 2 bases and J lost 2, with 10 bases in between. The CDR3 DNA is TGTGCCAGCAGTTTAATAACTACCGCCTACGAGCAGTACTTC. Its protein is CASSLITTAYEQYF.

This clonotype was seen a handful of times. For the CDR3, the DNA is TGCGCCAGCAGCTTGTATACTAGCGGGAGGAGCCCCCAAGAGACCCAGTACTTC. It specifies CASSLYTSGRSPQETQYF. V is TRBV5-1 and J is TRBJ2-5, with 12 bases aligning to TRBD2. CDR3 length: 18 residues. The V gene end was trimmed by 1 base and the J gene end by 1 base; junction bases not matched to a gene: 8. Germline-derived CDR1 and CDR2 are SGHRS and YFSETQ.

This clonotype showed up many times. The rearrangement joins TRBV12-3 or TRBV12-4 to TRBJ2-5; D gene uncertain. The CDR3 has 14 residues. The germline V and J ends were trimmed by 3 bases and 5 bases, with 13 bases remaining between them. Here the CDR3 reads CASSLSSVGETQYF. Here the CDR3 DNA reads TGTGCCAGCAGTTTGAGCAGCGTCGGGGAGACCCAGTACTTC.

The chain links TRBV6-5 to TRBJ2-5; a weak D match, TRBD2 (6 bases). In germline, CDR1 is MNHEY, CDR2 SVGAGI. This CDR3 contains 13 residues. Trimming pared 6 bases from V and 5 bases from J, leaving 13 bases between. CDR3 bases: TGTGCCAGCAGACGGGGGACGGGGGAGACCCAGTACTTC. Translating gives CASRRGTGETQYF.

This clonotype has only a few counts. V is TRBV24-1 and J is TRBJ2-1; tentatively, D is TRBD2 (5 bases). The ends were cut back, 3 bases at V and 7 bases at J, with 12 bases in the middle. The CDR3 has 14 residues. Germline lookup yields CDR1 KGHDR and CDR2 SFDVKD. CDR3 sequence reads: CATSDNRGYNEQFF. For the CDR3, the DNA is TGTGCCACCAGTGATAATCGGGGATATAATGAGCAGTTCTTC.

The genes are TRBV29-1 and TRBJ2-1, with 9 positions matching TRBD1. The CDR3 is made up of 13 amino acids. V shed 5 bases, J shed 5 bases, and the junction held 4 bases outside the gene matches. Germline V gives CDR1 SQVTM, CDR2 ANQGSEA. The CDR3 spells CSVPGQGHNEQFF. As DNA, the CDR3 is TGCAGCGTTCCGGGACAGGGTCACAATGAGCAGTTCTTC.

This clonotype was seen many times. This chain joins TRBV7-9 and TRBJ2-5, with D hard to call. The ends were cut back, 6 bases at V and 5 bases at J, with 10 bases in the middle. Germline V lookup: CDR1 SEHNR, CDR2 FQNEAQ (reference sequence). There are 12 residues in the CDR3. CDR3: CASSLVGETQYF. CDR3 sequence (DNA): TGTGCCAGCAGTTTGGTGGGTGAGACCCAGTACTTC.

J is TRBJ2-4 and V is TRBV4-1; D remains unclear. Per germline, CDR1 MGHRA and CDR2 YSYEKL. Deletions cut 1 base from V and 0 bases from J, with 16 bases between. CDR3 length: 18 residues. In DNA, the CDR3 is TGCGCCAGCAGCCAAGCAGAGACCGGCCCTCTAGCCAAAAACATTCAGTACTTC. Protein product: CASSQAETGPLAKNIQYF.

This clonotype has only a few counts. V and J are TRBV28 and TRBJ2-5; D perhaps matches TRBD1 (7 bases). Trimming took 6 bases from V and 1 from J, leaving 12 bases between them. Per germline, CDR1 MDHEN and CDR2 SYDVKM. CDR3 size: 14 residues. The CDR3 is CASSRQGGQETQYF. CDR3 DNA: TGTGCCAGCAGCCGCCAGGGGGGCCAAGAGACCCAGTACTTC.

The CDR3 DNA reads TGTGCCAGCAGTTACTCGGTTTTCTCTAGCGGGGGGAATGAGCAGTTCTTC. The encoded protein is CASSYSVFSSGGNEQFF. This sequence joins TRBV6-5 and TRBJ2-1, with 11 bases that match TRBD2. The CDR3 runs to 17 residues. Germline trimming cut 0 bases from V and 7 bases from J; bases unmatched to any gene: 8. Germline lookup yields CDR1 MNHEY and CDR2 SVGAGI.

This clonotype occurred a few times. The chain employs TRBV7-2 and TRBJ2-1, with TRBD2 matching 15 bases. CDR3 length: 17 residues. Germline CDR1 SGHTA, CDR2 FQGNSA. V gave up 1 base and J gave up 15 bases; unmatched junction bases: 13. CDR3 region: CTSSLVGTSWTSGRVFF. CDR3 DNA sequence: TGTACCAGCAGCTTAGTTGGGACAAGCTGGACTAGCGGGAGGGTGTTCTTC.

This clonotype has only a few counts. V and J are TRBV20-1 and TRBJ1-5; D may be TRBD1 (5 bases). The CDR3 extends over 12 amino acids. The V end lost 2 bases, the J end lost 7 bases, and 9 bases lay between the germline ends. Germline V gene lookup returns CDR1 DFQATT and CDR2 SNEGSKA (reference sequence). CDR3 loop: CSARRGEQPQHF. For the CDR3, the DNA is TGCAGTGCTAGAAGAGGGGAGCAGCCCCAGCATTTT.

This clonotype was counted many times. The V call is TRBV6-6, the J call TRBJ2-6; D remains ambiguous. V was trimmed by 9 bases and J by 2 bases, leaving 8 bases between them. From germline, CDR1 is MNHNY and CDR2 SVGAGI (reference sequence). This CDR3 has 13 residues. The CDR3 DNA reads TGTGCCAGTCAGGCTCCTGGGGCCAACGTCCTGACTTTC. It is translated as CASQAPGANVLTF.

V usage is TRBV6-1 and J usage is TRBJ2-7; 7 bases line up with TRBD1. Germline trimming cut 3 bases from V and 0 bases from J; bases unmatched to any gene: 11. This CDR3 comprises 17 residues. Germline-derived CDR1 and CDR2 are MNHNS and SASEGT. CDR3: CASSDSPTGAGSYEQYF. The CDR3, as DNA: TGTGCCAGCAGTGATTCCCCCACAGGGGCGGGCTCCTACGAGCAGTACTTC.

The V and J genes are TRBV25-1 and TRBJ2-3; TRBD1 might be the D (5 bases). Germline loops: CDR1 MGHDK, CDR2 SYGVNS. Trimming took off 4 bases at V and 2 bases at J, with 10 bases between the two ends. This CDR3 comprises 14 residues. The CDR3 sequence: CASSGRQFTDTQYF. The CDR3 region has the DNA TGTGCCAGCAGTGGAAGACAGTTCACAGATACGCAGTATTTT.

J is TRBJ2-3 and V is TRBV20-1; TRBD2 aligns across 11 bases. This CDR3 comprises 14 residues. Per germline, CDR1 DFQATT and CDR2 SNEGSKA (reference sequence). V was pared by 3 bases and J by 3 bases, with 2 bases of the junction left unmatched. This CDR3 is CSASGTSGTDTQYF. The CDR3 coding sequence is TGCAGTGCTAGCGGGACTAGCGGAACAGATACGCAGTATTTT.

V usage is TRBV27 and J usage is TRBJ2-7; TRBD2 matches at 7 bases. V was clipped by 5 bases and J by 4 bases; unmatched bases: 5. The germline V gene has CDR1 MNHEY and CDR2 SMNVEV (reference sequence). The CDR3 consists of 13 residues. In nucleotides, the CDR3 is TGTGCCAGCAGTGTACGGGAGGCGTACGAGCAGTACTTC. Amino acid sequence: CASSVREAYEQYF.

This clonotype was counted a few times. The J gene is TRBJ2-5, the V gene TRBV7-6, with 8 bases fitting TRBD1. The CDR3 length is 15 residues. CDR1 is SGHVS and CDR2 is FNYEAQ in the germline V gene. The trim removed 5 bases at V and 5 bases at J, leaving 10 bases unmatched. CDR3 sequence: CASSLIDRGPETQYF. DNA for the CDR3: TGTGCCAGCAGCCTAATCGACAGGGGTCCGGAGACCCAGTACTTC. The whole variable domain, filled in from reference TRBV7-6 and TRBJ2-5, reads GAGVSQSPRYKVTKRGQDVALRCDPISGHVSLYWYRQALGQGPEFLTYFNYEAQQDKSGLPNDRFSAERPEGSISTLTIQRTEQRDSAMYRCASSLIDRGPETQYFGPGTRLLVL.

The chain joins TRBV29-1 to TRBJ2-3; D is unclear. The germline V gene has CDR1 SQVTM and CDR2 ANQGSEA. The CDR3 loop spans 16 amino acids. V lost 4 bases to trimming and J lost 2 bases, with 19 bases between them. In DNA form, the CDR3 reads TGCAGCGTTGTGGAACCCAAGGCTGGGGACACAGATACGCAGTATTTT. Its translation is CSVVEPKAGDTDTQYF.

The chain has TRBV5-1 and TRBJ2-2; 7 bases are shared with TRBD2. The V gene's germline CDR1 is SGHRS and CDR2 YFSETQ. J was trimmed by 2 bases and V by 3 bases; bases with no gene match: 4. This CDR3 comprises 15 residues. This CDR3 reads CASSWTSSNTGELFF. The CDR3 DNA is TGCGCCAGCAGCTGGACTAGTAGTAACACCGGGGAGCTGTTTTTT.

The gene calls are TRBV4-2 and TRBJ2-3, with TRBD2 matching over 11 bases. V dropped 5 bases and J dropped 2; count of bases not matched to a gene: 9. There are 17 residues in the CDR3. Germline loops: CDR1 LGHNA, CDR2 YNFKEQ. CDR3 protein: CASSYSGGDVFTDTQYF. In nucleotides, the CDR3 is TGTGCCAGCAGCTATAGCGGGGGGGATGTTTTCACAGATACGCAGTATTTT.

This clonotype appeared a few times. J is TRBJ1-4 and V is TRBV27; 7 nucleotides line up with TRBD1. V lost 5 bases, J lost 5 bases, and 5 bases stayed unmatched. There are 14 residues in the CDR3. Germline-derived CDR1 and CDR2 are MNHEY and SMNVEV (reference sequence). As DNA, the CDR3 is TGTGCCAGCAGTCCCCGGGACAGCAATGAAAAACTGTTTTTT. This encodes CASSPRDSNEKLFF.

V usage is TRBV5-6 and J usage is TRBJ2-7; 14 nucleotides agree with TRBD2. V trimming: 4 bases; J trimming: 2 bases; junction bases outside the gene matches: 2. This CDR3 region has 15 residues. Germline V CDR1 and CDR2: SGHDT, YYEEEE. This CDR3 is CASSRLAGGTYEQYF. DNA of the CDR3: TGTGCCAGCAGCCGACTAGCGGGAGGGACCTACGAGCAGTACTTC.

The V call is TRBV20-1, the J call TRBJ1-2; D is unclear. Germline values: CDR1 DFQATT, CDR2 SNEGSKA (reference sequence). V lost 5 bases, J lost 0 bases, and 19 bases lay in between. This CDR3 is 16 amino acids long. CDR3 sequence (DNA): TGCAGTGCTCGTACTGATAAGACGGTAGCTAACTATGGCTACACCTTC. It yields the protein CSARTDKTVANYGYTF.

The CDR3 DNA reads as TGCAGTGCTAGACGGAACATCAACACTGAAGCTTTCTTT. As protein: CSARRNINTEAFF. The chain combines TRBV20-1 with TRBJ1-1; D gene uncertain. Germline loops: CDR1 DFQATT, CDR2 SNEGSKA (reference sequence). Trimming cost V 2 bases and J 2 bases, with 9 bases left between them. The CDR3 runs 13 residues.

There are a few counts of this clonotype. The chain is built from TRBV20-1 and TRBJ2-5; TRBD1 might be the D (6 bases). This CDR3 spans 14 amino acids. CDR1 DFQATT and CDR2 SNEGSKA come from the germline V gene (reference sequence). With 5 bases removed from V and 4 bases from J, the gap between germline ends came to 17 bases. In DNA form, the CDR3 reads TGCAGTGCTGTCCTGCCCAGGGGCGGAGAGACCCAGTACTTC. The encoded protein is CSAVLPRGGETQYF.

The table lists this clonotype with a few counts. The chain combines TRBV29-1 with TRBJ2-6; perhaps TRBD2 as D (7 bases). Germline values: CDR1 SQVTM, CDR2 ANQGSEA. CDR3 length: 16 amino acids. Trimming cost V 4 bases and J 0 bases, with 13 bases left between them. CDR3 sequence: CSVAGGGPSGANVLTF. Written as DNA, the CDR3 is TGCAGCGTTGCTGGGGGGGGCCCCTCTGGGGCCAACGTCCTGACTTTC.

The chain couples TRBV6-2 or TRBV6-3 to TRBJ2-3; possibly TRBD2 for D (5 bases). Germline V gene data show CDR1 as MNHEY and CDR2 as SVGEGT. The CDR3 runs 15 residues. V lost 7 bases, J lost 2 bases, and 16 bases lay in between. The CDR3 sequence is CASNETPGVTDTQYF. The CDR3 DNA sequence: TGTGCCAGCAACGAGACCCCCGGGGTCACAGATACGCAGTATTTT.